This TCR beta chain was obtained from a study of technical replicates of blood from a handful of donors. Using immunoSEQ multiplex PCR, the repertoire was profiled, and TCRdb retains in-frame clones only, with some absent. This table holds about 62,000 clones, roughly 90% found once. CDR1 and CDR2 from the germline V gene are MNHEY and SVGAGI. With 5 bases clipped from V and 2 bases from J, the junction kept 2 bases outside the gene matches. CDR3 size: 13 residues. The TCR comes from a human donor in good health. Some clones in this sample may be carry-over from other donors' samples. The rearrangement uses TRBV6-5 and TRBJ2-7, with TRBD1 identical over 8 bases. Input material: PBMCs. The DNA for the CDR3 is TGTGCCAGCAGTGAGGACAGGGCCTACGAGCAGTACTTC. Translated, it gives CASSEDRAYEQYF.